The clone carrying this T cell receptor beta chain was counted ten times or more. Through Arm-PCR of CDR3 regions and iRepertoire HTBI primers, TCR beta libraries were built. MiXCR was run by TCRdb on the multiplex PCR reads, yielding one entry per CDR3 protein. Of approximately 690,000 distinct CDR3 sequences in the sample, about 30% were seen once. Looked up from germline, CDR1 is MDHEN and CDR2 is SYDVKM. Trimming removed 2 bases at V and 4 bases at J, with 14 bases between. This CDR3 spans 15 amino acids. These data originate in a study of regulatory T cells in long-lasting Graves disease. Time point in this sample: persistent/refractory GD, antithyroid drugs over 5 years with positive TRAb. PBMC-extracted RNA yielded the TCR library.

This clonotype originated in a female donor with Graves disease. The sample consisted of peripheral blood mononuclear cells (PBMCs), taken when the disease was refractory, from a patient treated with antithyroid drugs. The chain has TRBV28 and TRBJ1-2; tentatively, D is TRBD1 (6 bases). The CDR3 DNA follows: TGTGCCAGCAGTTTAACATTCGGACAGACCTATGGCTACACCTTC. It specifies CASSLTFGQTYGYTF.